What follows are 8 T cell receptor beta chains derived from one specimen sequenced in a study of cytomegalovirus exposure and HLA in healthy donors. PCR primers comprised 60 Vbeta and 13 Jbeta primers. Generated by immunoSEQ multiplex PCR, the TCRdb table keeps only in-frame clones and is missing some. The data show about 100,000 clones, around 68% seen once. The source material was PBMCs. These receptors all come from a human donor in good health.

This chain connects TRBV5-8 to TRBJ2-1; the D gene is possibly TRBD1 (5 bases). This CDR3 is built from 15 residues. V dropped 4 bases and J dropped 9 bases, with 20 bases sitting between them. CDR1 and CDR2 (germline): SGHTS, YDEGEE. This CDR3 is CASSPTPQGGIEQFF. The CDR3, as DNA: TGTGCCAGCAGCCCCACCCCGCAGGGTGGGATTGAGCAGTTCTTC.

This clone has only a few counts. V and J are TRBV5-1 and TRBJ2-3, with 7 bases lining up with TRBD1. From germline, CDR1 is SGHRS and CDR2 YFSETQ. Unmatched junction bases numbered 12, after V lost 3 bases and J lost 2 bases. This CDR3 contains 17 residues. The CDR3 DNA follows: TGCGCCAGCAGCTCGCCCCCACAGGGGTTACACACAGATACGCAGTATTTT. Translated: CASSSPPQGLHTDTQYF.

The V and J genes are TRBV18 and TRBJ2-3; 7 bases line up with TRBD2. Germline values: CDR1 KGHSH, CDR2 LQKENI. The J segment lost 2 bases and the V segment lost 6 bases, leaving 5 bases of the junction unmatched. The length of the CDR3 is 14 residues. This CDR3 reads CASSLAGPTDTQYF. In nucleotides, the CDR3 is TGTGCCAGCTCCTTAGCGGGCCCCACAGATACGCAGTATTTT. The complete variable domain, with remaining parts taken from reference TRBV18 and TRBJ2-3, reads NAGVMQNPRHLVRRRGQEARLRCSPMKGHSHVYWYRQLPEEGLKFMVYLQKENIIDESGMPKERFSAEFPKEGPSILRIQQVVRGDSAAYFCASSLAGPTDTQYFGPGTRLTVL.

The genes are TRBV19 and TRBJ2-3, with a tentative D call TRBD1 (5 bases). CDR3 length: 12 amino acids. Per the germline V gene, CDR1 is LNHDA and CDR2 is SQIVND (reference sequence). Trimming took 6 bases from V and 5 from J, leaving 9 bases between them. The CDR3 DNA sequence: TGTGCCAGTAGGGAAAGGGGAGATACGCAGTATTTT. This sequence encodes CASRERGDTQYF.

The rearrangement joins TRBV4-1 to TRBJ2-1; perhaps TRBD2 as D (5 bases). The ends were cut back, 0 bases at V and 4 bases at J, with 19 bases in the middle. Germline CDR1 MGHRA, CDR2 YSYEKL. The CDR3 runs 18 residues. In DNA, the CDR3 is TGCGCCAGCAGCCAAGATCCAGCGGAGGTGGCAGGATACAATGAGCAGTTCTTC. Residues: CASSQDPAEVAGYNEQFF.

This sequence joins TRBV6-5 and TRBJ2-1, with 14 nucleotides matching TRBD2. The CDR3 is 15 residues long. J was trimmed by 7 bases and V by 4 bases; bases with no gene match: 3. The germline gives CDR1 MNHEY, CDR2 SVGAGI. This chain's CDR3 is CASSSRLAGGNEQFF. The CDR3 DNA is TGTGCCAGCAGTTCCCGACTAGCGGGAGGGAATGAGCAGTTCTTC.

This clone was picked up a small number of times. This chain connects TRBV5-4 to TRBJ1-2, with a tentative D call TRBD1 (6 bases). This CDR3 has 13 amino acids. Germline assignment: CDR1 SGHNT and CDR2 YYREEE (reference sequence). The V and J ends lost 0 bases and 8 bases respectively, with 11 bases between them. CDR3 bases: TGTGCCAGCAGCTTGGACAGGGAGCGGGGCTACACCTTC. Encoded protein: CASSLDRERGYTF. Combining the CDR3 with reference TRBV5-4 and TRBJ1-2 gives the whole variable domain ETGVTQSPTHLIKTRGQQVTLRCSSQSGHNTVSWYQQALGQGPQFIFQYYREEENGRGNFPPRFSGLQFPNYSSELNVNALELDDSALYLCASSLDRERGYTFGSGTRLTVV.

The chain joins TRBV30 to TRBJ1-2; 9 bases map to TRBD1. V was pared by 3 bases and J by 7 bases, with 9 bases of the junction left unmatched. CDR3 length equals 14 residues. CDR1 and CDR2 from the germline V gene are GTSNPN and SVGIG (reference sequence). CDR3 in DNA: TGTGCCTGGAGCCCCCTGGGACAGGGATCTGGCTACACCTTC. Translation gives CAWSPLGQGSGYTF.